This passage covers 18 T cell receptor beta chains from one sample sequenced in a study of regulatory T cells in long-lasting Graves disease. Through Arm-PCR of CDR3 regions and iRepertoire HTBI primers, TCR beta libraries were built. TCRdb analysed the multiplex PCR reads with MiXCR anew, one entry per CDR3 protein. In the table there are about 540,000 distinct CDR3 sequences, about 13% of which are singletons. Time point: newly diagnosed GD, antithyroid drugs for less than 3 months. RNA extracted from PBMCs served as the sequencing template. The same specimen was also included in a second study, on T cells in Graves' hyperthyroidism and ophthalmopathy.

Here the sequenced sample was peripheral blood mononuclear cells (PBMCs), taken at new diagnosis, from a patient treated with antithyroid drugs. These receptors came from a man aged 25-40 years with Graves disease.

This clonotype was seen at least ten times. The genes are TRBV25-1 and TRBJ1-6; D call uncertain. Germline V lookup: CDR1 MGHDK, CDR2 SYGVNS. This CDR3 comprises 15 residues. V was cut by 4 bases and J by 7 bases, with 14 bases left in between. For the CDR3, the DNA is TGTGCCAGCAGTGCATATTCCGGACGGAATTCACCCCTCCACTTT. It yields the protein CASSAYSGRNSPLHF.

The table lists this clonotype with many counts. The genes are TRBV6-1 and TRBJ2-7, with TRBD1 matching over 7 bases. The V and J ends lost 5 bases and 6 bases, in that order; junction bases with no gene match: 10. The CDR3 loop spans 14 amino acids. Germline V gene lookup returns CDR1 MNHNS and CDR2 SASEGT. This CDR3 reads CASSPRDSSSEQYF. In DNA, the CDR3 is TGTGCCAGCAGTCCCCGGGACAGTTCATCCGAGCAGTACTTC.

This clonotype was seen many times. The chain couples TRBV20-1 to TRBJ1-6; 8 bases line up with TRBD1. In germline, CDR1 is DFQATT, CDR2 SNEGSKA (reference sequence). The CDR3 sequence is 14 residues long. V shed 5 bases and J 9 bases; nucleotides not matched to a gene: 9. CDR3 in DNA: TGCAGTGCTTCGACAGGGGATCGAGGTTCACCCCTCCACTTT. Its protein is CSASTGDRGSPLHF.

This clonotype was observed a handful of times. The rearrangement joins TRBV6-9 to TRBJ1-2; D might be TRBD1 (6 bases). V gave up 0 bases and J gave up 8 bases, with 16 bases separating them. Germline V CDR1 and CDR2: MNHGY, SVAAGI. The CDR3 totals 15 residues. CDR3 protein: CASSYSIPGASGYTF. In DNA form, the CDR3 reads TGTGCCAGCAGTTATTCGATCCCGGGGGCCTCCGGCTACACCTTC.

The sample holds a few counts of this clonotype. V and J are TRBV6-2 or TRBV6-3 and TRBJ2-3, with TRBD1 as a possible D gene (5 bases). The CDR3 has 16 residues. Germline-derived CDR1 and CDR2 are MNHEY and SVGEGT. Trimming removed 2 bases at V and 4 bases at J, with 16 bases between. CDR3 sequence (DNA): TGTGCCAGCAGTTACGGGGCGGAAAAGACTGCAGATACGCAGTATTTT. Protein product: CASSYGAEKTADTQYF.

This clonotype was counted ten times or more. In nucleotides, the CDR3 is TGTGCCAGCACCGCGACAGGAGCCGGAGATACGCAGTATTTT. Translating it yields CASTATGAGDTQYF. This chain links TRBV12-3 or TRBV12-4 with TRBJ2-3, with D possibly being TRBD1 (6 bases). This CDR3 contains 14 residues. Trimming left V 7 bases short and J 5 bases short, with 16 bases between.

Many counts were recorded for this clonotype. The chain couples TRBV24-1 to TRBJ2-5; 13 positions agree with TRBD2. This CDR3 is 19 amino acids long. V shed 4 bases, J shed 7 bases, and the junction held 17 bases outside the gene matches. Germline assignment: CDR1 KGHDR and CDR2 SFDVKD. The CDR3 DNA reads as TGTGCCACCAGTGACACCGGACTAGCGGGAGCAGGGGCCAAGGGGACCCAGTACTTC. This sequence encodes CATSDTGLAGAGAKGTQYF.

CDR3 bases: TGTGCCAGCATACGACTAGCGGGAGGGCCTAGGGAGACCCAGTACTTC. Translation: CASIRLAGGPRETQYF. This chain joins TRBV13 and TRBJ2-1; 14 bases align to TRBD2. The J call may be in error: the DNA end matches TRBJ2-5 better. CDR3 length: 16 amino acids. CDR1 is PRHDT, CDR2 FYEKMQ, per germline (reference sequence).

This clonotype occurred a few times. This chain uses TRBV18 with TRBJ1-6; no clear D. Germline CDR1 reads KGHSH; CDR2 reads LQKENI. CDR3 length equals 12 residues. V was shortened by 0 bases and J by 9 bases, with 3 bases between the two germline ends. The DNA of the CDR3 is TGTGCCAGCTCACCACCGGGTTCACCCCTCCACTTT. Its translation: CASSPPGSPLHF.

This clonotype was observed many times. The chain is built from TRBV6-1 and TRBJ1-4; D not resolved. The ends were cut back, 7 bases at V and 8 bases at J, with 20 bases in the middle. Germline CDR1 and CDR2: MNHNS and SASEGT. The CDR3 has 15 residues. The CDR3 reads CASKFFGDIEEKLFF. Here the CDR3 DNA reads TGTGCCAGCAAATTCTTCGGGGATATAGAGGAAAAACTGTTTTTT.

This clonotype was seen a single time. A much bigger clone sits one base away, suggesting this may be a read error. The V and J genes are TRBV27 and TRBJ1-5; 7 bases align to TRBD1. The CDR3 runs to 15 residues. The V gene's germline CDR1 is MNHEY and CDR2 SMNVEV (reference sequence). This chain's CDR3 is CASSRDSYSYQPQHF. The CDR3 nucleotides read TGTGCCAGCAGTCGGGACAGTTATAGCTATCAGCCCCAGCATTTT.

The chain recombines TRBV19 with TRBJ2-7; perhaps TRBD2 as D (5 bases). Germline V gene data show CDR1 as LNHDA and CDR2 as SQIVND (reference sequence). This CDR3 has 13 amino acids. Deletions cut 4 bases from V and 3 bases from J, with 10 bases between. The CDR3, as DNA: TGTGCCAGTAGTACCGCCGGGGACTACGAGCAGTACTTC. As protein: CASSTAGDYEQYF.

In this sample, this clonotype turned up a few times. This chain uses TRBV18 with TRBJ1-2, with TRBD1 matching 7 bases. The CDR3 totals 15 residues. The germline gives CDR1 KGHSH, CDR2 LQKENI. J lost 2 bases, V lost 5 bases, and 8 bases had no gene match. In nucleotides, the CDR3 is TGTGCCAGCTCAGACAGGGACTCACCAAACTATGGCTACACCTTC. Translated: CASSDRDSPNYGYTF.

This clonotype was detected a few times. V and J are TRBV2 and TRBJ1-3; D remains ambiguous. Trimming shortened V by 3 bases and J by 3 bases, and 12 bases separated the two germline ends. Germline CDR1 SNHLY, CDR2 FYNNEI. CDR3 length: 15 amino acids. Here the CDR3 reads CASSDFRASGNTIYF. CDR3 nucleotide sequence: TGTGCCAGCAGTGATTTCCGGGCGAGTGGAAACACCATATATTTT.

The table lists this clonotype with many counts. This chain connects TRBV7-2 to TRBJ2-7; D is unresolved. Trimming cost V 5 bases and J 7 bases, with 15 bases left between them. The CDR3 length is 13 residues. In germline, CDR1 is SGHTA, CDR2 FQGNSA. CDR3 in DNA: TGTGCCAGCAGCGCTACCCCTTTCCAAGAGCAGTACTTC. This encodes CASSATPFQEQYF.

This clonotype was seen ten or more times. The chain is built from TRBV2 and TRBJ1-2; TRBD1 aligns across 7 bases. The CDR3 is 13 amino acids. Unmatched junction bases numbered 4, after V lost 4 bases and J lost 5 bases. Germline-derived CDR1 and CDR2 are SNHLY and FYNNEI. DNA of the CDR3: TGTGCCAGCAGTGGACAGGGAACTTATGGCTACACCTTC. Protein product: CASSGQGTYGYTF.

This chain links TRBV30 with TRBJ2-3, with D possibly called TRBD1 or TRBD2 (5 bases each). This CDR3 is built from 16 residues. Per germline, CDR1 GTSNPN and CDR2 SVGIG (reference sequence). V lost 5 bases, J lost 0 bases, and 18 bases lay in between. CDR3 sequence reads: CAWARGVSSSTDTQYF. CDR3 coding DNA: TGTGCCTGGGCAAGGGGAGTAAGTTCTAGCACAGATACGCAGTATTTT.

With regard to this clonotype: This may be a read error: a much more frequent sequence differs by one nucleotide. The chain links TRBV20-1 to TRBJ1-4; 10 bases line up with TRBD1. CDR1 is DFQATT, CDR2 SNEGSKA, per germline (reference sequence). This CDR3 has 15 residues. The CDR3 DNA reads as TGCGGCTGGAGGCCGACAGGGGGCATGCGTGTGCAACTGTTTTTT. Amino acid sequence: CGWRPTGGMRVQLFF.